The present entry profiles one T cell receptor beta chain with its context. What this receptor recognizes is not known. The record has no base qualities; no much larger clone is one base away. A case-control design nested within a healthcare worker cohort in London, UK, was used, with weekly nasopharyngeal swab PCR tests and blood sampling performed. Healthcare workers were enrolled in the week of the UK lockdown, from 23 to 31 March 2020, and were followed every week for up to 16 weeks. This sample is drawn from a study of early T cells in non-severe SARS-CoV-2 infection (dated by TCRdb to the early 2020s). Regarding the complete study: TCR sequencing used bulk RNA from unsorted whole blood, so alpha and beta chains could not be paired. Broader findings and caveats from the paper: VDJdb matching was skewed toward anti-spike CD8 responses, so virus-specific expansions were likely underestimated and private and CD4 specificities were missed.

Library preparation employed 5' RACE. The listed sequencing device is NextSeq 500. Unique molecular identifiers were attached to individual cDNA molecules in the TCR library protocol so that sequencing error and PCR bias could be corrected. TCR alpha and beta chains were both sequenced, and the abundances of alpha and beta sequences in each sample were closely correlated with each other. The authors' pipeline ran thus. Decombinator V4 was used to annotate TCR sequences for V gene, J gene and CDR3. TCRs were defined as expanded if a significant change between any two time points was detected under a Poisson model with p below 0.0001. TCR abundances were normalised to the total number of TCRs sequenced per sample and were expressed as counts per million. MAIT TCRs were defined by TRAV1-2 paired with TRAJ12, TRAJ20 or TRAJ33, and iNKT TCRs by TRAV10 paired with TRAJ18. VDJdb, accessed 1 November 2021, was searched for CMV, EBV and SARS-CoV-2 annotated TCRs, with TCRs annotated for multiple antigens excluded. Clones were called with MiXCR by TCRdb after fastp trimmed the public reads at Q25, and only in-frame beta chains were retained. Each record represents a unique CDR3 protein, reported with the most common genes and DNA among its rows. What appears here as the V and J calls and clone size reflects TCRdb's work, not the paper's. The sample table contains tens of thousands of distinct CDR3 sequences; only one count was recorded for around 6% of them. Clones ranked in the top ten supply 6.8% of the sample.

The CDR3 has 16 amino acids, counting the end cysteine and phenylalanine. The CDR3 DNA has 48 bases and is translated from base 1. CDR1 and CDR2 are read off the germline V gene as LGHNA and YSLEER. The V end gives up 4 bases and the J end 5 bases, leaving 6 bases in the junction not matched to a gene. The chain was built from TRBV4-3 and TRBJ2-2, with TRBD1 matching 11 junction bases. The clonotype originates from an adult who was a healthcare worker with PCR-confirmed SARS-CoV-2 infection or an uninfected control (not recorded which). The specimen was whole blood. The DNA sequence is as follows: TGCGCCAGCAGCCTCGGCCGGGACAGGGGGACCGGGGAGCTGTTTTTT. Its product reads: CASSLGRDRGTGELFF.